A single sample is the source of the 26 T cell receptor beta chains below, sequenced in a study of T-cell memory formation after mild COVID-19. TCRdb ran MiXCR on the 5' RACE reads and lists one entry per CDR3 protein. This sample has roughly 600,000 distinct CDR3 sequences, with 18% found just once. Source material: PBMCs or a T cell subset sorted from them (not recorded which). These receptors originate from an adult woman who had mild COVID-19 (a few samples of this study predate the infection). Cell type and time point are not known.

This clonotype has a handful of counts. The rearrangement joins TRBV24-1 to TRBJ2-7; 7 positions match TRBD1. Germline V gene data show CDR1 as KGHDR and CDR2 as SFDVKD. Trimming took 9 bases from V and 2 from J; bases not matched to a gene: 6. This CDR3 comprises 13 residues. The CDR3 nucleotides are TGTGCCACCCAGGGGGTCCAGACCTACGAGCAGTACTTC. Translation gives CATQGVQTYEQYF.

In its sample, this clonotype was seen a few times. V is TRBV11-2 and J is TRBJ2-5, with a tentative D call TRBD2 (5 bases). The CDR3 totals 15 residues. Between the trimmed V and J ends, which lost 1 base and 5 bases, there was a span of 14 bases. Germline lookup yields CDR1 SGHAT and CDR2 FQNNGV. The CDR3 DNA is TGTGCCAGCAGCTTAGGGTTCGTAGGCGGGGAGACCCAGTACTTC. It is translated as CASSLGFVGGETQYF.

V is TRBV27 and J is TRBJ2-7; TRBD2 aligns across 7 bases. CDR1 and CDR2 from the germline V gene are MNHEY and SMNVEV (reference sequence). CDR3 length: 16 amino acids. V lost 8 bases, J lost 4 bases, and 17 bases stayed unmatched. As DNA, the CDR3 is TGTGCCAGCGCCTATTCAACGGCTAGCGGTAAATACGAGCAGTACTTC. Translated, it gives CASAYSTASGKYEQYF.

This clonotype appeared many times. CDR3 amino acids: CASSLSAGGTEAFF. The CDR3 DNA is TGTGCCAGCAGTTTATCGGCCGGGGGGACTGAAGCTTTCTTT. The V call is TRBV12-3 or TRBV12-4, the J call TRBJ1-1; D may be TRBD1 (5 bases). The CDR3 extends over 14 amino acids. Trimming removed 2 bases from V and 5 bases from J, with 12 bases in between.

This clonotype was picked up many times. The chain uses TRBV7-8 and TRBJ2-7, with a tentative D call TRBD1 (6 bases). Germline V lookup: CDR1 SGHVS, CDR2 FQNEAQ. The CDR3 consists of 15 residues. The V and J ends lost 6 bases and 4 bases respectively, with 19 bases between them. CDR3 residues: CASRSAGVTFYEQYF. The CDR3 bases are TGTGCCAGCAGATCCGCAGGGGTTACTTTTTACGAGCAGTACTTC.

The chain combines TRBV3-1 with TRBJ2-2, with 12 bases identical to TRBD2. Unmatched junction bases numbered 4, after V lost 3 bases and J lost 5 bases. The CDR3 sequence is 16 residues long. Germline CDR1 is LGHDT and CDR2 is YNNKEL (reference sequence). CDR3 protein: CASSQMGTSGTGELFF. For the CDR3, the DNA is TGTGCCAGCAGCCAGATGGGGACTAGCGGGACCGGGGAGCTGTTTTTT.

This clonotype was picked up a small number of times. The chain's CDR3 is CASSFRVTLGAQYF. CDR3 nucleotide sequence: TGTGCCAGCAGCTTCCGGGTCACATTAGGGGCCCAGTACTTC. The chain combines TRBV13 with TRBJ2-5, with a weak D call TRBD1 (5 bases). This CDR3 comprises 14 residues. V lost 3 bases and J 9 bases, leaving 17 bases between the germline ends. Germline V gene data show CDR1 as PRHDT and CDR2 as FYEKMQ (reference sequence).

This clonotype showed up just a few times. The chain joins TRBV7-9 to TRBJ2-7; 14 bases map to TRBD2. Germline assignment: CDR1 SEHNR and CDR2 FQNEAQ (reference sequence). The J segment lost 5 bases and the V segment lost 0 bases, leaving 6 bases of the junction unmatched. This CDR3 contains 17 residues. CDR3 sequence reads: CASSLAGTSGRGDEQYF. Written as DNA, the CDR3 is TGTGCCAGCAGCTTAGCGGGGACTAGCGGGAGAGGTGACGAGCAGTACTTC.

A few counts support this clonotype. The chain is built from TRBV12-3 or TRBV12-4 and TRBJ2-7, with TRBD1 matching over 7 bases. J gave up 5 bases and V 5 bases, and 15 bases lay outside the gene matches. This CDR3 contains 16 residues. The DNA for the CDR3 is TGTGCCAGCAGTGCCCTCCCGAGACAGGGCATCCACGAGCAGTACTTC. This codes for CASSALPRQGIHEQYF.

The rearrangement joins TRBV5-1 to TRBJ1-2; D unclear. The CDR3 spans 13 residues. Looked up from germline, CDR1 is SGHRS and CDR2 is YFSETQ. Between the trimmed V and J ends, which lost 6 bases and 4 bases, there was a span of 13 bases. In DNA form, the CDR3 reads TGCGCCAGCACCCAGAGCCCGGGCTATGGCTACACCTTC. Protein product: CASTQSPGYGYTF.

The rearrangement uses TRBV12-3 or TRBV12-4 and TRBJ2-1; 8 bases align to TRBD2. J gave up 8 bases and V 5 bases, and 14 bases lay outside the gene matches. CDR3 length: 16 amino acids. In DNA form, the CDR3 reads TGTGCCAGCAGTCCCGGTGAGCGGGAGATCGGGGATGAGCAGTTCTTC. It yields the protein CASSPGEREIGDEQFF.

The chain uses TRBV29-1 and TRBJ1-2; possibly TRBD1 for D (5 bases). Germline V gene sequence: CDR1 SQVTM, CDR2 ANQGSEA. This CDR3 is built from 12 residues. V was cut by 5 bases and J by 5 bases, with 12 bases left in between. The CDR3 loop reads CSVPGRSYGYTF. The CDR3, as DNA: TGCAGCGTTCCGGGACGGTCATATGGCTACACCTTC.

CDR3 in DNA: TGTGCCAGCAGCCAACTCAACGACGGACACCAGGAAGCTTTCTTT. Its translation: CASSQLNDGHQEAFF. This chain uses TRBV7-9 with TRBJ1-1; the D gene is possibly TRBD1 (5 bases). The CDR3 is made up of 15 amino acids. Trimming took 5 bases from V and 8 from J, leaving 21 bases between them. The germline V gene has CDR1 SEHNR and CDR2 FQNEAQ (reference sequence).

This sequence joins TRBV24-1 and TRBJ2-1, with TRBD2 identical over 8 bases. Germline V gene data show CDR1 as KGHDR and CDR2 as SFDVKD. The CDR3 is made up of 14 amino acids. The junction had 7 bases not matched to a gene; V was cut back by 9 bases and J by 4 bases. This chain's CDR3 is CATQGTSGYNEQFF. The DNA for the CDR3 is TGTGCCACCCAGGGGACTAGTGGTTACAATGAGCAGTTCTTC.

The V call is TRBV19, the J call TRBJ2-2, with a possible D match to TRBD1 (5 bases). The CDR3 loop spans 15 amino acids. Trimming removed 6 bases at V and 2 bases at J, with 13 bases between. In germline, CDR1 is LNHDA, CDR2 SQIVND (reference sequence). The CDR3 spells CASSRQLLNTGELFF. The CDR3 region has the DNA TGTGCCAGTAGCCGACAGCTTCTAAACACCGGGGAGCTGTTTTTT. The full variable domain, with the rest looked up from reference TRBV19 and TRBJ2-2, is DGGITQSPKYLFRKEGQNVTLSCEQNLNHDAMYWYRQDPGQGLRLIYYSQIVNDFQKGDIAEGYSVSREKKESFPLTVTSAQKNPTAFYLCASSRQLLNTGELFFGEGSRLTVL.

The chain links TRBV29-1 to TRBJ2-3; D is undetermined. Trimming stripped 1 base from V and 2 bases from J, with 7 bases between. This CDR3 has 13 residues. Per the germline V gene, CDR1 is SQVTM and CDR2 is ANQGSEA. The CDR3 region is CSVEGPNTDTQYF. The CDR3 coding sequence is TGCAGCGTTGAAGGTCCTAACACAGATACGCAGTATTTT.

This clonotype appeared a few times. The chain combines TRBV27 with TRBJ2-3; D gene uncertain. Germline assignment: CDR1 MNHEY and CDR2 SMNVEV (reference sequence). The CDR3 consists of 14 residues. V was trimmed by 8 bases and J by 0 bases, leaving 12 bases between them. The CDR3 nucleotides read TGTGCCAGCGCCCTGGGCCATAGCACAGATACGCAGTATTTT. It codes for CASALGHSTDTQYF.

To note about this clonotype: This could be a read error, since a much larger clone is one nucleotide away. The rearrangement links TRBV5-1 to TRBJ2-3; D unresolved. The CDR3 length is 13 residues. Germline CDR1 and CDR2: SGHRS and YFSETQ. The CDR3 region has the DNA TGCGCCAGCAGCCCCCTCCCCACAGATACGAAGTATTTT. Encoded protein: CASSPLPTDTKYF.

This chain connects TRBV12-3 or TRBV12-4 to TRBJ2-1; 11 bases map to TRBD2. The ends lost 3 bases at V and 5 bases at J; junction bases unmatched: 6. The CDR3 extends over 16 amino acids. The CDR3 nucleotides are TGTGCCAGCAGTTTCGTTACACTAGCGGGAGACAATGAGCAGTTCTTC. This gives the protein CASSFVTLAGDNEQFF.

The DNA for the CDR3 is TGTGCCAGCAGTTTTAAGCGGGGGGCCTCCTACAATGAGCAGTTCTTC. Protein: CASSFKRGASYNEQFF. The V gene is TRBV12-3 or TRBV12-4, the J gene TRBJ2-1; 9 nucleotides line up with TRBD2. With V trimmed by 3 bases and J by 0 bases, 3 bases remained unmatched. The CDR3 has 16 amino acids.

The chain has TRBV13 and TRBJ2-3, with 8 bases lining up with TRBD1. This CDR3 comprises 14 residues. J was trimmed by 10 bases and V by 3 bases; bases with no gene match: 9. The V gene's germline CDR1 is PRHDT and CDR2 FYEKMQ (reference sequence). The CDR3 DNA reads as TGTGCCAGCAGCTTCAGGGGGCTGCAACCGGCGCAGTATTTT. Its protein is CASSFRGLQPAQYF.

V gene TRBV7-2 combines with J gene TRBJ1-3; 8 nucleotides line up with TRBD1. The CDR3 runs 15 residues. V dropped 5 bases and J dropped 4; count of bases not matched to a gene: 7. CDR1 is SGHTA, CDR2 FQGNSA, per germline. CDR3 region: CASSPDGQGGNTIYF. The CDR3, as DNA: TGTGCCAGCAGCCCCGATGGACAGGGAGGAAACACCATATATTTT.

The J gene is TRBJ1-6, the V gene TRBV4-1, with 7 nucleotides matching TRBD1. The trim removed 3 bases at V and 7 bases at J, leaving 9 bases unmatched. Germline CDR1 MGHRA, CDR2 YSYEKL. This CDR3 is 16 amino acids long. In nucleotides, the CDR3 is TGCGCCAGCAGCCAGGACCAGGGGGTTGTGAATTCACCCCTCCACTTT. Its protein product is CASSQDQGVVNSPLHF.

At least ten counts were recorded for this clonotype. CDR3 DNA: TGTGCCAGCTCACCTTTTACAGATACGCAGTATTTT. Translated: CASSPFTDTQYF. V is TRBV18 and J is TRBJ2-3; D is uncertain. There are 12 residues in the CDR3. The germline V gene encodes CDR1 KGHSH and CDR2 LQKENI. V was shortened by 3 bases and J by 3 bases, with 4 bases between the two germline ends.

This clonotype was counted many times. The CDR3 sequence: CASSAVVPSGGYTGELFF. In nucleotides, the CDR3 is TGTGCCAGCAGTGCTGTTGTGCCTAGCGGTGGCTACACCGGGGAGCTGTTTTTT. The gene calls are TRBV6-4 and TRBJ2-2, with TRBD2 matching over 7 bases. The CDR3 contains 18 residues. Looked up from germline, CDR1 is MRHNA and CDR2 is SNTAGT. The ends lost 4 bases at V and 3 bases at J; junction bases unmatched: 14.

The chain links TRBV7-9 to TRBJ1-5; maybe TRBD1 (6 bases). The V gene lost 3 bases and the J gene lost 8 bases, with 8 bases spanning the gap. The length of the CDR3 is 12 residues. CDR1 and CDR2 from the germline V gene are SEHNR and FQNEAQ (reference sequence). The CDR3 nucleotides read TGTGCCAGCAGCTTGGAGGGGGAGCCCCAGCATTTT. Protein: CASSLEGEPQHF.